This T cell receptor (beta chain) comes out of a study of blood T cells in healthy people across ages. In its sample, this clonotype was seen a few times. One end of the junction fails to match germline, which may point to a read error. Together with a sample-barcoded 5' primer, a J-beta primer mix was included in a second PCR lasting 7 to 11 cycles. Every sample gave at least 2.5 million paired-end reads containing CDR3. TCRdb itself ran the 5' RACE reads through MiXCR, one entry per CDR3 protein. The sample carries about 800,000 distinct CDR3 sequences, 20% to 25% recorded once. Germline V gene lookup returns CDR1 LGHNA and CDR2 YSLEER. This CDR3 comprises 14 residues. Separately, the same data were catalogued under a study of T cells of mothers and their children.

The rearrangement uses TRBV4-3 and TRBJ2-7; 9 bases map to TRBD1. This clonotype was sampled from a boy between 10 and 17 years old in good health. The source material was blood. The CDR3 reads CASGQGTGKDEQYF. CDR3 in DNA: TGCGCCAGCGGCCAAGGGACAGGGAAAGACGAGCAGTACTTC.